What follows are 21 T cell receptor beta chains derived from one specimen sequenced in a study of T cell responses to AZD1222 COVID-19 vaccine. The table came from immunoSEQ multiplex PCR; TCRdb's copy has only in-frame clones and leaves some out. The sample shows more than 95,000 clones, 88% of them seen only once. The sample here was peripheral blood, taken 28 days after the second AZD1222 dose. All receptors come from an adult who received the AZD1222 COVID-19 vaccine.

V gene TRBV6-2 or TRBV6-3 combines with J gene TRBJ1-2, with a weak D call TRBD1 (6 bases). The CDR3 extends over 13 amino acids. Trimming shortened V by 6 bases and J by 4 bases, and 12 bases separated the two germline ends. Germline-derived CDR1 and CDR2 are MNHEY and SVGEGT. The CDR3 spells CASSPDRTYGYTF. CDR3 nucleotides: TGTGCCAGCAGCCCAGACAGGACCTATGGCTACACCTTC.

DNA of the CDR3: TGTGCCACCAATCCGGGGGATGAGCAGTTCTTC. Encoded protein: CATNPGDEQFF. The chain is built from TRBV24-1 and TRBJ2-1; possible D gene TRBD2, 6 bases. This CDR3 has 11 amino acids. Trimming pared 8 bases from V and 8 bases from J, leaving 9 bases between. Germline CDR1 is KGHDR and CDR2 is SFDVKD.

The chain employs TRBV27 and TRBJ2-3; 12 nucleotides align to TRBD2. Germline V gene lookup returns CDR1 MNHEY and CDR2 SMNVEV (reference sequence). The CDR3 runs to 16 residues. V lost 5 bases to trimming and J lost 6 bases; unmatched junction nucleotides: 9. As DNA, the CDR3 is TGTGCCAGCAGTCCCCGATCTAGCGGGGGGGCGGATACGCAGTATTTT. Its protein is CASSPRSSGGADTQYF.

This clone was recorded once. The CDR3, as DNA: TGTGCCAGCAGATCTGGGACCACCGATACGCAGTATTTT. Translated, it gives CASRSGTTDTQYF. The chain carries TRBV28 and TRBJ2-3; D could derive from TRBD1 or TRBD2 (5 bases each). The V end lost 6 bases, the J end lost 6 bases, and 13 bases lay between the germline ends. This CDR3 is 13 amino acids long. The germline CDR1 and CDR2 sequences are MDHEN and SYDVKM.

V and J are TRBV19 and TRBJ2-7; D is possibly TRBD2 (5 bases). Per the germline V gene, CDR1 is LNHDA and CDR2 is SQIVND (reference sequence). The CDR3 extends over 15 amino acids. Trimming took off 4 bases at V and 1 base at J, with 14 bases between the two ends. CDR3 sequence (DNA): TGTGCCAGTAGTACTTACTCTAGCCAGTCCTACGAGCAGTACTTC. Translation: CASSTYSSQSYEQYF.

This chain uses TRBV3-1 (or the pseudogene TRBV3-2) with TRBJ2-3; D might be TRBD1 (6 bases). CDR3 length: 17 amino acids. V shed 3 bases and J shed 3 bases, with 19 bases lying between them. CDR1 is LGHDT and CDR2 is YNNKEL in the germline V gene (reference sequence). The CDR3 sequence: CASSQDPQGRGTDTQYF. The DNA for the CDR3 is TGTGCCAGCAGCCAGGACCCACAGGGCCGGGGAACAGATACGCAGTATTTT.

The V gene is TRBV7-2, the J gene TRBJ1-1, with no clear D. This CDR3 has 14 residues. V dropped 3 bases and J dropped 5 bases, with 13 bases sitting between them. The germline V gene has CDR1 SGHTA and CDR2 FQGNSA. The CDR3 is CASSFATQGTEAFF. Written as DNA, the CDR3 is TGTGCCAGCAGCTTTGCCACCCAAGGTACTGAAGCTTTCTTT. Looking up the rest from reference TRBV7-2 and TRBJ1-1 gives the full variable domain: GAGVSQSPSNKVTEKGKDVELRCDPISGHTALYWYRQSLGQGLEFLIYFQGNSAPDKSGLPSDRFSAERTGGSVSTLTIQRTQQEDSAVYLCASSFATQGTEAFFGQGTRLTVV.

With regard to this clone: A much bigger clone sits one base away, suggesting this may be a read error. The sample contains more than one DNA sequence encoding this CDR3. V usage is TRBV12-3 or TRBV12-4 and J usage is TRBJ1-2; D is unclear. V was clipped by 1 base and J by 4 bases, with 4 bases between them. The CDR3 covers 12 residues. CDR3: CASSLGAYGYTF. The CDR3 nucleotides read TGTGCCAGCAGTTTAGGGGCCTATGGCTACACCTTC.

The chain links TRBV6-2 or TRBV6-3 to TRBJ2-7; 11 nucleotides align to TRBD2. In germline, CDR1 is MNHEY, CDR2 SVGEGT. V dropped 0 bases and J dropped 5; count of bases not matched to a gene: 3. This CDR3 is built from 15 residues. The DNA for the CDR3 is TGTGCCAGCAGTTACTCGAAACTAGCGGGAGACGAGCAGTACTTC. It translates to CASSYSKLAGDEQYF.

This clone was recorded once. V and J are TRBV15 and TRBJ1-1; D might be TRBD1 (6 bases). Deletions cut 7 bases from V and 0 bases from J, with 12 bases between. The germline V gene has CDR1 LNHNV and CDR2 YYDKDF (reference sequence). The CDR3 loop spans 14 amino acids. The CDR3 DNA is TGTGCCACCACATCGGACAGAATGAACACTGAAGCTTTCTTT. It encodes CATTSDRMNTEAFF.

The gene calls are TRBV6-5 and TRBJ2-3; 8 bases match TRBD2. The CDR3 contains 15 residues. V shed 3 bases, J shed 3 bases, and the junction held 5 bases outside the gene matches. Germline assignment: CDR1 MNHEY and CDR2 SVGAGI. The CDR3, as DNA: TGTGCCAGCAGTTATCGGGGGGGGTTAACAGATACGCAGTATTTT. Translated: CASSYRGGLTDTQYF.

The genes are TRBV29-1 and TRBJ2-7; perhaps TRBD2 as D (6 bases). CDR1 is SQVTM, CDR2 ANQGSEA, per germline. The V gene lost 0 bases and the J gene lost 5 bases, with 8 bases spanning the gap. This CDR3 has 12 amino acids. The CDR3 coding sequence is TGCAGCGTTGAAGAGGGGGGTCACGAGCAGTACTTC. Amino acid sequence: CSVEEGGHEQYF.

This sequence joins TRBV7-9 and TRBJ1-5; D is uncertain. CDR1 and CDR2 from the germline V gene are SEHNR and FQNEAQ (reference sequence). The V end was cut by 8 bases, the J end by 2 bases, with 13 bases between. CDR3 length equals 14 residues. The CDR3 is CASSFEGGNQPQHF. Here the CDR3 DNA reads TGTGCCAGCTCCTTCGAGGGCGGCAATCAGCCCCAGCATTTT.

This clone was seen a few times. The rearrangement joins TRBV7-2 to TRBJ1-5; 9 nucleotides line up with TRBD1. V lost 1 base, J lost 7 bases, and 5 bases stayed unmatched. CDR3 length equals 15 residues. Germline CDR1 is SGHTA and CDR2 is FQGNSA. CDR3 in DNA: TGTGCCAGCAGCTTAGGGCGACAGGGGGGGCAGCCCCAGCATTTT. It specifies CASSLGRQGGQPQHF. Full variable domain (outside the CDR3, taken from reference TRBV7-2 and TRBJ1-5): GAGVSQSPSNKVTEKGKDVELRCDPISGHTALYWYRQSLGQGLEFLIYFQGNSAPDKSGLPSDRFSAERTGGSVSTLTIQRTQQEDSAVYLCASSLGRQGGQPQHFGDGTRLSIL.

The rearrangement uses TRBV6-5 and TRBJ2-1; 9 positions agree with TRBD2. The CDR3 spans 15 residues. V trimming: 6 bases; J trimming: 10 bases; junction bases outside the gene matches: 13. The germline V gene has CDR1 MNHEY and CDR2 SVGAGI. CDR3 residues: CASSTGGTSNTEQFF. CDR3 DNA: TGTGCCAGCAGCACCGGTGGGACTAGCAACACGGAGCAGTTCTTC.

The chain uses TRBV3-1 (or the pseudogene TRBV3-2) and TRBJ1-2; D uncertain. Trimming removed 0 bases at V and 7 bases at J, with 9 bases between. CDR3 length equals 13 residues. Germline V gene lookup returns CDR1 LGHDT and CDR2 YNNKEL (reference sequence). The CDR3 bases are TGTGCCAGCAGCCAAGATGCCGGGTCTGGCTACACCTTC. This sequence encodes CASSQDAGSGYTF.

The chain links TRBV7-9 to TRBJ2-1, with 11 bases fitting TRBD2. V shed 5 bases and J 5 bases; nucleotides not matched to a gene: 8. Germline V gives CDR1 SEHNR, CDR2 FQNEAQ (reference sequence). CDR3 length equals 16 residues. CDR3 region: CASSRTGLAENNEQFF. The CDR3, as DNA: TGTGCCAGCAGCCGGACGGGACTAGCGGAGAACAATGAGCAGTTCTTC.

The CDR3 sequence is CASSMVSGQEGYF. CDR3 nucleotide sequence: TGTGCCAGTAGTATGGTCAGCGGCCAGGAGGGGTATTTT. V is TRBV19 and J is TRBJ2-3; the D gene is possibly TRBD2 (6 bases). V lost 3 bases to trimming and J lost 14 bases, with 18 bases between them. The CDR3 is 13 residues long. Germline V gene lookup returns CDR1 LNHDA and CDR2 SQIVND (reference sequence).

This sequence joins TRBV10-3 and TRBJ2-3, with D perhaps being TRBD1 or TRBD2 (6 bases each). Germline CDR1 reads ENHRY; CDR2 reads SYGVKD. This CDR3 region has 13 residues. V was cut by 4 bases and J by 7 bases, with 12 bases left in between. CDR3 residues: CAISGGRDHTQYF. As DNA, the CDR3 is TGTGCCATCAGTGGGGGGCGGGACCATACGCAGTATTTT.

Remarks on this clone: At one boundary the junction diverges from the germline segment, which might be a read error. The chain links TRBV19 to TRBJ2-7; 8 positions match TRBD1. Per germline, CDR1 LNHDA and CDR2 SQIVND (reference sequence). The CDR3 is 15 residues long. CDR3 DNA sequence: TGTGCCAGTAGTATAGAAGGGACAGGCTCCCACGAGCAGTACTTC. This sequence encodes CASSIEGTGSHEQYF. The full variable domain, in which reference TRBV19 and TRBJ2-7 provide the parts outside the CDR3, is DGGITQSPKYLFRKEGQNVTLSCEQNLNHDAMYWYRQDPGQGLRLIYYSQIVNDFQKGDIAEGYSVSREKKESFPLTVTSAQKNPTAFYLCASSIEGTGSHEQYFGPGTRLTVT.

This clone was seen a single time. CDR3 sequence (DNA): TGTGCCAGCAGTCAGGGACAGGTCATGAGCCACGGCTTAAATGAAAAACTGTTTTTT. The encoded protein is CASSQGQVMSHGLNEKLFF. The V gene is TRBV6-2 or TRBV6-3, the J gene TRBJ1-4, with TRBD1 identical over 8 bases. This CDR3 spans 19 amino acids. Germline assignment: CDR1 MNHEY and CDR2 SVGEGT. V lost 5 bases, J lost 5 bases, and 19 bases stayed unmatched.